What follows are 4 T cell receptor beta chains derived from one specimen sequenced in a study of cytomegalovirus exposure and HLA in healthy donors. Primers for the PCR totalled 60 Vbeta and 13 Jbeta. Data came from immunoSEQ multiplex PCR; TCRdb stores just in-frame clones and leaves some out. The table lists some 120,000 clones, 55% to 75% of them singletons. Sequenced sample: PBMCs. The receptors here all came from a man aged 25-45 years in good health and CMV-seropositive.

The chain uses TRBV28 and TRBJ2-7, with 10 bases lining up with TRBD1. Germline assignment: CDR1 MDHEN and CDR2 SYDVKM. The CDR3 extends over 15 amino acids. V trimming: 7 bases; J trimming: 4 bases; junction bases outside the gene matches: 10. The CDR3, as DNA: TGTGCCAGCACCACCCGGGACAGGGGTGGTTACGAGCAGTACTTC. It codes for CASTTRDRGGYEQYF.

The chain joins TRBV9 to TRBJ2-1; TRBD2 matches at 12 bases. J lost 10 bases, V lost 3 bases, and 11 bases had no gene match. Germline V gene sequence: CDR1 SGDLS, CDR2 YYNGEE. The CDR3 covers 16 residues. The DNA for the CDR3 is TGTGCCAGCAGCGCATCCCGACTAGCGGGGGCCCGCGAGCAGTTCTTC. Translating gives CASSASRLAGAREQFF.

V gene TRBV18 combines with J gene TRBJ2-7, with 12 bases matching TRBD2. V lost 3 bases to trimming and J lost 4 bases; unmatched junction nucleotides: 4. The CDR3 covers 15 residues. Germline CDR1 and CDR2: KGHSH and LQKENI. CDR3 sequence reads: CASSPLAGGGYEQYF. CDR3 nucleotides: TGTGCCAGCTCACCCCTAGCGGGAGGGGGTTACGAGCAGTACTTC.

The CDR3 DNA is TGTGCCAGCAGCGTAGAGGACAGGGGTGCGGGGGATACGCAGTATTTT. This gives the protein CASSVEDRGAGDTQYF. V gene TRBV9 combines with J gene TRBJ2-3; 9 bases align to TRBD1. CDR3 length: 16 residues. Trimming took 0 bases from V and 6 from J; bases not matched to a gene: 8. Germline V lookup: CDR1 SGDLS, CDR2 YYNGEE.